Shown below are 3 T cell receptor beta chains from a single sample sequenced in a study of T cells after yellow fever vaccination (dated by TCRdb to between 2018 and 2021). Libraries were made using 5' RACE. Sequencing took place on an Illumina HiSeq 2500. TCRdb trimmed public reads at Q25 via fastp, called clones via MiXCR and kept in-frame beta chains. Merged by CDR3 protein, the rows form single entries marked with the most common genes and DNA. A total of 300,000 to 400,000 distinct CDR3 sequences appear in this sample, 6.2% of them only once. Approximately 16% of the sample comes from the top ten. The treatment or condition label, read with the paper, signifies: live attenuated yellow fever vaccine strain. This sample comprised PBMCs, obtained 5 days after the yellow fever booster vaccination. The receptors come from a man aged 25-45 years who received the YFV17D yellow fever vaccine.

CDR3 sequence (DNA): TGCGCCAGCAGCTTGGACCTAGAAAGCACAGATACGCAGTATTTT. Its translation: CASSLDLESTDTQYF. V gene TRBV5-1 combines with J gene TRBJ2-3; no definite D call. Germline assignment: CDR1 SGHRS and CDR2 YFSETQ. The length of the CDR3 is 15 residues. V dropped 0 bases and J dropped 0 bases, with 8 bases sitting between them.

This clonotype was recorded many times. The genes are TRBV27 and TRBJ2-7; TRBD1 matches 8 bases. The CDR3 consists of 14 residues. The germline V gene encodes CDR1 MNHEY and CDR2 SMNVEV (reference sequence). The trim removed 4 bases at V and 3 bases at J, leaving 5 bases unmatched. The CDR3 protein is CASSSGTGLYEQYF. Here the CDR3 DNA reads TGTGCCAGCAGTTCCGGGACAGGCCTCTACGAGCAGTACTTC.

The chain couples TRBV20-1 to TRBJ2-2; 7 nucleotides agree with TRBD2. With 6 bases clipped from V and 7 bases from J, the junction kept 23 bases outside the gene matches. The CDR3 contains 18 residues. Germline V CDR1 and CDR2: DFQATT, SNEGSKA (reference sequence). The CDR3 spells CSATPHSFGEGPSGELFF. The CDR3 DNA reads TGCAGTGCCACACCCCACTCTTTTGGGGAGGGCCCGAGCGGGGAGCTGTTTTTT.